This TCR beta chain emerged from a study of blood T cell repertoires in COVID-19. Study-level information: Whether acute or convalescent, the COVID-19 samples came from the United States, Italy and Spain.

This CDR3 contains 15 residues. CDR1 is SGHVS and CDR2 is FQNEAQ in the germline V gene. V lost 1 base and J lost 3, with 13 bases in between. Per the original data handling: Estimated nucleated cell counts came from reference gene primer amplification. TCRdb's copy holds only in-frame clones and misses some; the assay was immunoSEQ multiplex PCR. V and J calls and clone size follow that table, whereas D and trimming were derived from the DNA. The sample lists about 250,000 clones, about 82% occurring once. Participants were aged about 18 to 100 years from about two dozen US areas. Cohort placement rested on clinical history that participants reported themselves.

V is TRBV7-8 and J is TRBJ2-7; possible D gene TRBD1, 5 bases. The source of this sequence is a woman between 50 and 59 years old with acute COVID-19. The sample taken for sequencing was PBMCs or T cells enriched from blood (not recorded which). CDR3 in DNA: TGTGCCAGCAGCTTAGAATTGGGGCAGGGCTACGAGCAGTACTTC. Its translation is CASSLELGQGYEQYF.